This T cell receptor beta chain was sequenced during a study of T cells in Graves' hyperthyroidism and ophthalmopathy. The study's findings and limits: In blood, most of the thyroid clonotypes expanded above 0.001 were also present.

The sample holds many counts of this clonotype. The antigen is undetermined. The CDR3 contains 11 residues. V lost 4 bases, J lost 6 bases, and 6 bases lay in between. Per the germline V gene, CDR1 is MNHEY and CDR2 is SVGAGI. Using RNA transcripts as the source, TCR beta CDR3 regions were amplified. The HTBI primer set was used in a first-round RT-PCR of the TCR CDR3. TCRdb reanalysed the multiplex PCR reads using MiXCR and keeps one entry per CDR3 protein. The table includes about 350,000 distinct CDR3 sequences, 15% to 20% detected once. The TCR was taken from a woman aged 40-49 years with Graves' ophthalmopathy. Sequenced input: blood. V usage is TRBV6-5 and J usage is TRBJ1-2, with D perhaps matching TRBD1 (5 bases). CDR3 DNA sequence: TGTGCCAGCAGTTCCAGGGATGGCTACACCTTC. Protein sequence: CASSSRDGYTF.